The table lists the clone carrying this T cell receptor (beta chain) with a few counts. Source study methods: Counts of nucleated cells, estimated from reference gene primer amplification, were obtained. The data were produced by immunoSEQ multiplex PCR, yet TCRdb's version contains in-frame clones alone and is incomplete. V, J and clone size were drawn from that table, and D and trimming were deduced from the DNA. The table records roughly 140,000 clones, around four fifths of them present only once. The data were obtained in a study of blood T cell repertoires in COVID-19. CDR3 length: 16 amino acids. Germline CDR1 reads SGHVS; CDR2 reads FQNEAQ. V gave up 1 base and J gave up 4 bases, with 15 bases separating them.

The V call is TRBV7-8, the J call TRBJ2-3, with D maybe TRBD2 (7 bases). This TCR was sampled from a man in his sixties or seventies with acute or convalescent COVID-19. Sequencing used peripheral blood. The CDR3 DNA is TGTGCCAGCAGCTTAGGGCGACTAGCAGGGGCAGATACGCAGTATTTT. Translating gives CASSLGRLAGADTQYF.